These 13 T cell receptor beta chains were all obtained from the same sample, sequenced in a study of blood T cell repertoires in COVID-19. Data came from immunoSEQ multiplex PCR; TCRdb stores just in-frame clones and leaves some out. The sample records hundreds of thousands of clones, 86% being singletons. Sequencing used peripheral blood. The receptors were gathered from a woman aged 25 to 39 with active or convalescent COVID-19.

This chain joins TRBV2 and TRBJ1-3; 8 bases fit TRBD1. The V and J ends lost 3 bases and 4 bases, in that order; junction bases with no gene match: 2. The CDR3 runs to 14 residues. The germline gives CDR1 SNHLY, CDR2 FYNNEI. The CDR3 here is CASSDSGGGNTIYF. The CDR3 coding sequence is TGTGCCAGCAGTGATTCAGGGGGCGGAAACACCATATATTTT.

This clone was seen just once. The CDR3 coding sequence is TGTGCCTGGAGTGGGGGGGGACGGGTTCAGGAAAAACTGTTTTTT. Translated, it gives CAWSGGGRVQEKLFF. V and J are TRBV30 and TRBJ1-4; D might be TRBD1 (5 bases). The CDR3 extends over 15 amino acids. Germline CDR1 reads GTSNPN; CDR2 reads SVGIG (reference sequence). Between the trimmed V and J ends, which lost 1 base and 8 bases, there was a span of 17 bases.

This chain connects TRBV5-1 to TRBJ1-1; TRBD1 is a possible D gene (5 bases). This CDR3 is 15 amino acids long. The germline V and J ends were trimmed by 0 bases and 7 bases, with 16 bases remaining between them. In germline, CDR1 is SGHRS, CDR2 YFSETQ. The CDR3 nucleotides are TGCGCCAGCAGCTTGGATATGGGACTCACCCGTGAAGCTTTCTTT. Encoded protein: CASSLDMGLTREAFF.

V is TRBV23-1 and J is TRBJ2-7; D is perhaps TRBD2 (6 bases). TRBV23-1 is marked as an open reading frame, function uncertain. The CDR3 has 13 amino acids. The V end lost 7 bases, the J end lost 0 bases, and 10 bases lay between the germline ends. CDR3 sequence: CASTQDYSYEQYF. In DNA form, the CDR3 reads TGCGCCAGCACCCAGGACTACTCCTACGAGCAGTACTTC.

The rearrangement links TRBV18 to TRBJ2-3; a possible D gene is TRBD2 (6 bases). V lost 2 bases and J 15 bases, leaving 18 bases between the germline ends. This CDR3 has 13 amino acids. CDR1 KGHSH and CDR2 LQKENI come from the germline V gene. The CDR3 sequence: CASSPSAVADLYF. CDR3 sequence (DNA): TGTGCCAGCTCACCATCAGCGGTAGCGGATCTTTATTTT. The full variable domain, in which reference TRBV18 and TRBJ2-3 provide the parts outside the CDR3, is NAGVMQNPRHLVRRRGQEARLRCSPMKGHSHVYWYRQLPEEGLKFMVYLQKENIIDESGMPKERFSAEFPKEGPSILRIQQVVRGDSAAYFCASSPSAVADLYFGPGTRLTVL.

The chain carries TRBV6-5 and TRBJ1-1, with 7 nucleotides matching TRBD1. Germline CDR1 and CDR2: MNHEY and SVGAGI. Germline trimming cut 7 bases from V and 6 bases from J; bases unmatched to any gene: 8. The CDR3 has 13 amino acids. The CDR3 here is CASMARQGSEAFF. The CDR3 DNA reads as TGTGCCAGCATGGCCCGACAGGGTTCTGAAGCTTTCTTT.

The rearrangement joins TRBV18 to TRBJ1-1; no reliable D call. Germline V gene lookup returns CDR1 KGHSH and CDR2 LQKENI. This CDR3 is built from 13 residues. V gave up 4 bases and J gave up 3 bases, with 9 bases separating them. The CDR3 nucleotides are TGTGCCAGCTCACAAAGTTCGGACACTGAAGCTTTCTTT. Protein sequence: CASSQSSDTEAFF.

The table lists this clone with a count of one. The chain uses TRBV15 and TRBJ2-1; D is unclear. Germline values: CDR1 LNHNV, CDR2 YYDKDF (reference sequence). The CDR3 extends over 13 amino acids. V was cut by 3 bases and J by 8 bases, with 11 bases left in between. In DNA form, the CDR3 reads TGTGCCACCAGCAGTTCTAAAGTCCATGAGCAGTTCTTC. This codes for CATSSSKVHEQFF.

The V call is TRBV5-8, the J call TRBJ1-6, with TRBD1 identical over 7 bases. Germline CDR1 and CDR2: SGHTS and YDEGEE. The CDR3 runs to 18 residues. V dropped 6 bases and J dropped 0; count of bases not matched to a gene: 12. The CDR3 protein is CASNLRFDRVSYNSPLHF. The CDR3 DNA follows: TGTGCCAGCAACTTACGCTTCGACAGGGTCTCCTATAATTCACCCCTCCACTTT.

This clone was recorded once. J is TRBJ1-2 and V is TRBV6-2 or TRBV6-3, with TRBD1 identical over 7 bases. Per germline, CDR1 MNHEY and CDR2 SVGEGT. Unmatched junction bases numbered 11, after V lost 3 bases and J lost 10 bases. The CDR3 extends over 14 amino acids. This CDR3 reads CASSYSAGGRPYTF. The CDR3 DNA follows: TGTGCCAGCAGTTATTCCGCAGGGGGACGCCCCTACACCTTC.

The V call is TRBV7-8, the J call TRBJ1-1, with D perhaps matching TRBD1 (6 bases). The CDR3 extends over 15 amino acids. CDR1 and CDR2 (germline): SGHVS, FQNEAQ. Trimming stripped 1 base from V and 2 bases from J, with 11 bases between. CDR3 protein: CASSLGAGANTEAFF. CDR3 coding DNA: TGTGCCAGCAGCTTAGGAGCAGGGGCCAACACTGAAGCTTTCTTT.

A few counts support this clone. V usage is TRBV29-1 and J usage is TRBJ1-2, with D hard to call. The V end was cut by 7 bases, the J end by 0 bases, with 9 bases between. Germline-derived CDR1 and CDR2 are SQVTM and ANQGSEA. The CDR3 is 12 residues long. Here the CDR3 DNA reads TGCAGCGGCCAGGCCCCTAACTATGGCTACACCTTC. Translated: CSGQAPNYGYTF.

The V and J genes are TRBV11-2 and TRBJ1-1; no clear D gene. V lost 3 bases, J lost 4 bases, and 9 bases lay in between. Germline V gene lookup returns CDR1 SGHAT and CDR2 FQNNGV. The CDR3 spans 13 residues. CDR3 region: CASSFSSSTEAFF. The CDR3 coding sequence is TGTGCCAGCAGCTTTTCGTCCAGCACTGAAGCTTTCTTT.